Described below is a single T cell receptor (beta chain) sequence and its context. Its antigen is unidentified. The data were taken from a study of CD8+ T cells in alopecia areata. Study in general: Oral tofacitinib (5 to 10 mg twice daily) was administered to treated patients. Study-wide findings and caveats: Significant decreases in scalp clonality and expanded CD8+ clones followed tofacitinib treatment.

CDR3 size: 15 residues. Per germline, CDR1 SGDLS and CDR2 YYNGEE. Germline trimming cut 0 bases from V and 6 bases from J; bases unmatched to any gene: 2. Treatment described: oral pan-JAK inhibitor, 5-10 mg twice daily. Extracted from the samples, RNA was reverse transcribed into cDNA to serve as the sequencing template. Generated by immunoSEQ multiplex PCR, the TCRdb table keeps only in-frame clones and is missing some. The sample carries 150,000 to 250,000 clones, roughly 50% recorded once. The origin of this receptor is a human donor with alopecia areata. The material was CD4+ T cells sorted from blood, obtained at week 24, from a patient treated with tofacitinib. The chain couples TRBV9 to TRBJ2-7; 14 positions agree with TRBD2. This chain's CDR3 is CASSVGGLAGGEQYF. In DNA form, the CDR3 reads TGTGCCAGCAGCGTAGGAGGACTAGCGGGAGGCGAGCAGTACTTC.